Each of the 30 T cell receptor beta chains below was sequenced from the same sample in a study of blood T cell repertoires in COVID-19. The data were produced by immunoSEQ multiplex PCR, yet TCRdb's version contains in-frame clones alone and is incomplete. The sample has 250,000 to 350,000 clones, 89% seen once. Sequencing input: peripheral blood. These receptors were collected from a man younger than 30 who had recovered from COVID-19.

The rearrangement uses TRBV6-5 and TRBJ2-2, with D tentatively TRBD2 (5 bases). The CDR3 has 15 amino acids. Germline V gives CDR1 MNHEY, CDR2 SVGAGI. Trimming cost V 7 bases and J 5 bases, with 17 bases left between them. Here the CDR3 reads CASIGSNSGTGELFF. CDR3 sequence (DNA): TGTGCCAGCATCGGGTCGAACAGCGGAACCGGGGAGCTGTTTTTT.

The chain couples TRBV7-9 to TRBJ2-2; 8 bases line up with TRBD1. J lost 4 bases, V lost 0 bases, and 4 bases had no gene match. CDR1 SEHNR and CDR2 FQNEAQ come from the germline V gene (reference sequence). This CDR3 has 16 residues. In nucleotides, the CDR3 is TGTGCCAGCAGCTTAGCCGGGACAGGCGCCACCGGGGAGCTGTTTTTT. It encodes CASSLAGTGATGELFF.

Points on this clone: This CDR3 is also generated by other DNA sequences in the sample. This CDR3 is CASSLEGVGELFF. In DNA, the CDR3 is TGTGCCAGCAGTTTAGAAGGGGTCGGGGAGCTGTTTTTT. This chain joins TRBV12-3 or TRBV12-4 and TRBJ2-2, with D maybe TRBD1 (5 bases). Trimming left V 1 base short and J 7 bases short, with 7 bases between. CDR3 length equals 13 residues.

This chain connects TRBV9 to TRBJ1-2; 8 nucleotides line up with TRBD1. The V gene's germline CDR1 is SGDLS and CDR2 YYNGEE. CDR3 length equals 17 residues. The J segment lost 4 bases and the V segment lost 2 bases, leaving 13 bases of the junction unmatched. The CDR3 region is CASSVGQGWGSGYGYTF. CDR3 nucleotide sequence: TGTGCCAGCAGCGTCGGACAGGGATGGGGTTCAGGCTATGGCTACACCTTC.

The chain links TRBV7-9 to TRBJ2-3; perhaps TRBD2 as D (6 bases). The CDR3 consists of 16 residues. Germline CDR1 is SEHNR and CDR2 is FQNEAQ (reference sequence). Deletions cut 6 bases from V and 0 bases from J, with 16 bases between. In DNA form, the CDR3 reads TGTGCCAGCAGGCATCGGGACTTCTATAGCACAGATACGCAGTATTTT. This sequence encodes CASRHRDFYSTDTQYF.

This chain connects TRBV19 to TRBJ2-1; tentatively, D is TRBD1 (6 bases). The CDR3 covers 15 residues. Germline V gene lookup returns CDR1 LNHDA and CDR2 SQIVND (reference sequence). Trimming took 1 base from V and 7 from J, leaving 14 bases between them. CDR3 amino acids: CASSIGWGRINEQFF. CDR3 DNA: TGTGCCAGTAGTATAGGTTGGGGGCGTATTAATGAGCAGTTCTTC.

The chain uses TRBV11-2 and TRBJ2-1; the D gene is possibly TRBD1 (7 bases). CDR1 and CDR2 from the germline V gene are SGHAT and FQNNGV. The CDR3 is made up of 15 amino acids. The V and J ends lost 1 base and 12 bases respectively, with 19 bases between them. CDR3 sequence: CASSLGGQGGLGQFF. DNA for the CDR3: TGTGCCAGCAGCTTAGGGGGTCAGGGGGGCTTAGGGCAGTTCTTC.

The V and J genes are TRBV18 and TRBJ1-1; D might be TRBD1 (6 bases). Germline V lookup: CDR1 KGHSH, CDR2 LQKENI. V was cut by 4 bases and J by 4 bases, with 19 bases left in between. This CDR3 contains 16 residues. The CDR3, as DNA: TGTGCCAGCTCACTACCTCCGGGGGGCACGTCCACTGAAGCTTTCTTT. It encodes CASSLPPGGTSTEAFF.

The chain carries TRBV19 and TRBJ1-2; weak D call: TRBD1 (6 bases). V lost 4 bases, J lost 6 bases, and 12 bases lay in between. The germline V gene has CDR1 LNHDA and CDR2 SQIVND (reference sequence). The CDR3 runs 13 residues. In nucleotides, the CDR3 is TGTGCCAGTAGTACCTTCGGACAGCATGGCTACACCTTC. Translating it yields CASSTFGQHGYTF.

This chain connects TRBV2 to TRBJ2-7, with D perhaps TRBD2 (5 bases). Germline CDR1 reads SNHLY; CDR2 reads FYNNEI. Trimming removed 6 bases from V and 6 bases from J, with 12 bases in between. This CDR3 is 12 amino acids long. The CDR3 nucleotides read TGTGCCAGCAGGAGGACTTCTGGCGAGCAGTACTTC. Protein: CASRRTSGEQYF.

This chain joins TRBV18 and TRBJ1-2; TRBD1 matches at 7 bases. Trimming cost V 0 bases and J 9 bases; bases outside gene matches: 7. This CDR3 has 14 amino acids. Germline V gives CDR1 KGHSH, CDR2 LQKENI. CDR3 nucleotides: TGTGCCAGCTCACCACCTAATACACAGGGGAGCTACACCTTC. This sequence encodes CASSPPNTQGSYTF. Based on the CDR3 plus reference TRBV18 and TRBJ1-2, the full variable domain is NAGVMQNPRHLVRRRGQEARLRCSPMKGHSHVYWYRQLPEEGLKFMVYLQKENIIDESGMPKERFSAEFPKEGPSILRIQQVVRGDSAAYFCASSPPNTQGSYTFGSGTRLTVV.

The genes are TRBV5-1 and TRBJ1-1; perhaps TRBD1 as D (5 bases). In germline, CDR1 is SGHRS, CDR2 YFSETQ. CDR3 length: 15 residues. V lost 5 bases and J lost 4, with 18 bases in between. CDR3 in amino acids: CASRQSLDSLTEAFF. CDR3 nucleotide sequence: TGCGCCAGCAGACAGAGTCTTGACAGCCTCACTGAAGCTTTCTTT.

The rearrangement uses TRBV13 and TRBJ2-7; 7 bases match TRBD2. The CDR3 contains 15 residues. The J segment lost 0 bases and the V segment lost 4 bases, leaving 6 bases of the junction unmatched. The germline V gene has CDR1 PRHDT and CDR2 FYEKMQ (reference sequence). Here the CDR3 reads CASSSPGGSSYEQYF. DNA for the CDR3: TGTGCCAGCAGCTCCCCCGGGGGGAGCTCCTACGAGCAGTACTTC.

This clone showed up just a few times. The genes are TRBV4-3 and TRBJ2-2; D may be TRBD2 (5 bases). The germline gives CDR1 LGHNA, CDR2 YSLEER. Trimming shortened V by 1 base and J by 0 bases, and 12 bases separated the two germline ends. The CDR3 has 17 amino acids. The CDR3 DNA sequence: TGCGCCAGCAGCCAAGTGGCGACTATCTCGAACACCGGGGAGCTGTTTTTT. This translates into CASSQVATISNTGELFF.

The J gene is TRBJ2-3, the V gene TRBV3-1 (or the pseudogene TRBV3-2); 12 nucleotides match TRBD2. CDR3 length: 16 amino acids. Germline CDR1 reads LGHDT; CDR2 reads YNNKEL (reference sequence). With 2 bases clipped from V and 11 bases from J, the junction kept 11 bases outside the gene matches. The CDR3 DNA sequence: TGTGCCAGCAGCCAATTGGCGGCTTCTAGCGGGAGGGAGCAGTATTTT. Protein product: CASSQLAASSGREQYF.

The chain recombines TRBV9 with TRBJ2-7, with 8 bases lining up with TRBD2. Germline CDR1 reads SGDLS; CDR2 reads YYNGEE. The CDR3 has 14 residues. J lost 5 bases, V lost 3 bases, and 7 bases had no gene match. The CDR3 sequence is CASSAAGAGDEQYF. The CDR3 bases are TGTGCCAGCAGCGCAGCGGGGGCCGGGGACGAGCAGTACTTC.

The V and J genes are TRBV6-1 and TRBJ2-1; 7 nucleotides line up with TRBD1. V was clipped by 3 bases and J by 8 bases; unmatched bases: 10. Germline loops: CDR1 MNHNS, CDR2 SASEGT. The CDR3 loop spans 15 amino acids. The CDR3 protein is CASSDGTVWGHEQFF. CDR3 coding DNA: TGTGCCAGCAGTGACGGGACAGTTTGGGGGCATGAGCAGTTCTTC.

The chain carries TRBV7-3 and TRBJ2-1, with D maybe TRBD2 (6 bases). Trimming removed 5 bases from V and 8 bases from J, with 16 bases in between. This CDR3 comprises 14 residues. The V gene's germline CDR1 is SGHTA and CDR2 FQGTGA. CDR3 amino acids: CASSPTSAGDEQFF. The CDR3 coding sequence is TGTGCCAGCAGCCCGACGTCAGCGGGCGATGAGCAGTTCTTC. The full variable domain, completed using reference TRBV7-3 and TRBJ2-1, is GAGVSQTPSNKVTEKGKYVELRCDPISGHTALYWYRQSLGQGPEFLIYFQGTGAADDSGLPNDRFFAVRPEGSVSTLKIQRTERGDSAVYLCASSPTSAGDEQFFGPGTRLTVL.

The chain couples TRBV24-1 to TRBJ2-1, with TRBD1 as a possible D gene (5 bases). Germline V gene lookup returns CDR1 KGHDR and CDR2 SFDVKD. The CDR3 has 12 residues. V lost 5 bases and J lost 5, with 6 bases in between. In nucleotides, the CDR3 is TGTGCCACCAGTGCCAGGGACAATGAGCAGTTCTTC. Translated, it gives CATSARDNEQFF.

The genes are TRBV11-2 and TRBJ2-1; a weak D match, TRBD2 (5 bases). Trimming took 1 base from V and 11 from J, leaving 6 bases between them. Germline V CDR1 and CDR2: SGHAT, FQNNGV. This CDR3 is 11 amino acids long. This CDR3 reads CASSLVGKQFF. CDR3 nucleotides: TGTGCCAGCAGCTTAGTCGGGAAGCAGTTCTTC.

The chain's CDR3 is CASSPVDSQYNEQFF. The CDR3 nucleotides are TGTGCCAGCTCACCAGTGGACTCACAATACAATGAGCAGTTCTTC. The rearrangement joins TRBV18 to TRBJ2-1; tentatively, D is TRBD2 (5 bases). There are 15 residues in the CDR3. The V end lost 2 bases, the J end lost 4 bases, and 12 bases lay between the germline ends. In germline, CDR1 is KGHSH, CDR2 LQKENI.

The chain uses TRBV19 and TRBJ1-1; D might be TRBD1 (5 bases). Germline V gene sequence: CDR1 LNHDA, CDR2 SQIVND (reference sequence). The CDR3 has 14 residues. Trimming shortened V by 4 bases and J by 6 bases, and 15 bases separated the two germline ends. CDR3 DNA: TGTGCCAGTAGTAGGGACTCTCGGTCCGCTGAAGCTTTCTTT. It codes for CASSRDSRSAEAFF.

This clone has just one count. The chain has TRBV30 and TRBJ1-5; TRBD1 is a possible D gene (6 bases). This CDR3 contains 12 residues. Germline V gene lookup returns CDR1 GTSNPN and CDR2 SVGIG (reference sequence). Trimming removed 1 base at V and 6 bases at J, with 7 bases between. The CDR3 nucleotides read TGTGCCTGGAGTGCAGGGGTTCAGCCCCAGCATTTT. This sequence encodes CAWSAGVQPQHF. The entire variable domain, with the rest obtained from reference TRBV30 and TRBJ1-5, is as follows: SQTIHQWPATLVQPVGSPLSLECTVEGTSNPNLYWYRQAAGRGLQLLFYSVGIGQISSEVPQNLSASRPQDRQFILSSKKLLLSDSGFYLCAWSAGVQPQHFGDGTRLSIL.

The V gene is TRBV5-5, the J gene TRBJ1-2; 8 nucleotides agree with TRBD1. The CDR3 has 12 residues. The J segment lost 6 bases and the V segment lost 4 bases, leaving 2 bases of the junction unmatched. The germline gives CDR1 SGHKS, CDR2 YYEKEE (reference sequence). The CDR3 reads CASSLQGDGYTF. The CDR3 coding sequence is TGTGCCAGCAGCCTACAGGGGGATGGCTACACCTTC.

Turning to this clone: Different DNA sequences within this sample yield the same CDR3. The chain carries TRBV9 and TRBJ2-2; D is ambiguous. Germline values: CDR1 SGDLS, CDR2 YYNGEE. CDR3 length: 13 residues. V lost 3 bases, J lost 2 bases, and 5 bases lay in between. The CDR3 region has the DNA TGTGCCAGCAGCGCCTCTAACACCGGGGAGCTGTTTTTT. Its translation: CASSASNTGELFF.

This rearrangement joins TRBV28 to TRBJ2-7; TRBD1 agrees at 9 bases. This CDR3 comprises 12 residues. J was trimmed by 5 bases and V by 10 bases; bases with no gene match: 6. Germline CDR1 is MDHEN and CDR2 is SYDVKM. Here the CDR3 reads CAIRDRVDEQYF. DNA of the CDR3: TGTGCCATCCGGGACAGGGTTGACGAGCAGTACTTC.

The rearrangement links TRBV25-1 to TRBJ2-1; tentative D call: TRBD2 (6 bases). This CDR3 spans 15 amino acids. Germline CDR1 reads MGHDK; CDR2 reads SYGVNS. V was shortened by 2 bases and J by 7 bases, with 15 bases between the two germline ends. CDR3 amino acids: CASSEVAGGSNEQFF. The CDR3 DNA sequence: TGTGCCAGCAGTGAAGTGGCAGGAGGGTCAAATGAGCAGTTCTTC.

In its sample, this clone was seen a few times. The rearrangement uses TRBV5-1 and TRBJ1-2; TRBD1 aligns across 7 bases. Germline CDR1 reads SGHRS; CDR2 reads YFSETQ. The CDR3 is 16 residues long. V was pared by 4 bases and J by 2 bases, with 11 bases of the junction left unmatched. This CDR3 is CASSGQEGAWNYGYTF. CDR3 sequence (DNA): TGCGCCAGCAGCGGTCAAGAGGGGGCATGGAACTATGGCTACACCTTC.

J is TRBJ1-4 and V is TRBV5-1, with 8 bases fitting TRBD1. The V gene's germline CDR1 is SGHRS and CDR2 YFSETQ. The CDR3 has 15 amino acids. The ends lost 1 base at V and 7 bases at J; junction bases unmatched: 6. The CDR3 DNA is TGCGCCAGCAGCTTGCCCCAGGGGGCGGGTGAAAAACTGTTTTTT. Its protein is CASSLPQGAGEKLFF. Supplemented by reference TRBV5-1 and TRBJ1-4, the full variable domain reads KAGVTQTPRYLIKTRGQQVTLSCSPISGHRSVSWYQQTPGQGLQFLFEYFSETQRNKGNFPGRFSGRQFSNSRSEMNVSTLELGDSALYLCASSLPQGAGEKLFFGSGTQLSVL.

The rearrangement joins TRBV6-2 or TRBV6-3 to TRBJ1-5; D remains unclear. Germline-derived CDR1 and CDR2 are MNHEY and SVGEGT. V was pared by 3 bases and J by 10 bases, with 10 bases between. The CDR3 totals 12 residues. The CDR3 DNA reads TGTGCCAGCAGTTATAGGAGTGGCCCCCAGCATTTT. Translation gives CASSYRSGPQHF.